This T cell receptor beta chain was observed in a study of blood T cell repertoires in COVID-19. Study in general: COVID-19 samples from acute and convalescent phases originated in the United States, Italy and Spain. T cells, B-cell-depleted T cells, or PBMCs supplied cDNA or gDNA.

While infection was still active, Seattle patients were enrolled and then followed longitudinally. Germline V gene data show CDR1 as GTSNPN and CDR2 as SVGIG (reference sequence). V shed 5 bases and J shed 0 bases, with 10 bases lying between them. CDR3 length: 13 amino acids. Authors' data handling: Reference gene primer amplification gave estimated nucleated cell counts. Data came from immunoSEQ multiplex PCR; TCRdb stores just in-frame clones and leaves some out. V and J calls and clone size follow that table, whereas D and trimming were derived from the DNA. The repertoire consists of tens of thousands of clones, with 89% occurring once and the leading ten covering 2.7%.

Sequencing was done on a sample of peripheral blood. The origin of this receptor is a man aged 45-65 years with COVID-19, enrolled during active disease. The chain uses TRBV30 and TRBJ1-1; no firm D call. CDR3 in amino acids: CAWGRGMNTEAFF. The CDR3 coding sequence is TGTGCCTGGGGGCGGGGAATGAACACTGAAGCTTTCTTT.